The text below deals with one TCR beta chain. This clone was observed once. The specificity of this receptor is unknown. Per-nucleotide qualities are absent, and no much larger clonotype sits a single base away. Participants were included only if at least one PBMC sample before ART initiation and at least two post-ART samples were available. All participants with HIV were treated in the United States of America. Before DNA extraction, cryopreserved samples containing about 0.9-10 million PBMC were thawed and washed. At the time of the earliest PBMC sample, participants with HIV were aged between about 20 and 60 years. PBMC samples were contributed by each participant from 1-4 timepoints before ART initiation and 2-8 timepoints after ART initiation, with a median of 7 samples. Serial HIV viral load, CD4+ T-cell count, ART history and demographic data were obtained for every participant. Genomic DNA was extracted from unsorted PBMC with a Qiagen kit on a QIAcube, processed in batches of 12 samples.

The sample is drawn from a study of long-term antiretroviral therapy in people with HIV (dated by TCRdb to between 2021 and 2024). For the wider study: The earliest samples were collected approximately a decade before the 2015 WHO recommendation for immediate ART, a period when ART was typically delayed until CD4 counts fell. Test extractions of a monoclonal T-cell line alongside approximately 34 polyclonal samples showed no cross-contamination during QIAcube processing. From over 25 adults with confirmed HIV infection, the cohort provided 192 cryopreserved PBMC samples, gathered serially across a mean of about six years (range 1-12). A retrospective serial study tested whether ART initiation and durable HIV suppression were associated with changes in peripheral blood TRB repertoire composition and diversity. Among the approximately 27 participants with HIV, ten to twelve were female.

Results and caveats for the whole study, not just this receptor: The samples span the years 2004 to 2017, and the ART regimens used at that time may not be as effective as current regimens. Starting ART was linked to a significant rise in TRB diversity, yet even with long-term ART the diversity remained significantly lower than in transplant donor controls. Expanded TRB clones identified before ART initiation dominated the repertoire at all time points, although this dominance fluctuated and declined in many PLHIV after ART. No data were available on ART adherence, viral resistance or therapy changes, limiting inferences about post-ART repertoire changes. Since PBMC availability was limited, sequencing covered only the TCR beta chain, with no alpha chain pairing. CDR3 length ranges in HIV repertoires were narrower than in controls, and network structure suggested an antigen-experienced repertoire with only a slight naive shift after ART. Unsorted PBMC were profiled instead of sorted CD4+ and CD8+ T cells because pre-ART samples had limited cell numbers.

The immunoSEQ hsTCRB v3.0 assay was used at survey level resolution to sequence the TRB variable region. TRB sequencing targeted a depth of about 40,000-50,000 T-cell genomes per sample. TRB libraries were pooled and sequenced on an Illumina MiSeq using a v3 150-cycle kit. On the authors' methods: Repertoire analysis ran in R within a reproducible Nextflow workflow covering QC, data transformation and analysis. Custom analyses were implemented in LymphoSeq2, an R package for AIRR-Seq data exploration. Several samples that yielded fewer than 5000 total TRB sequences were excluded, so that about 200 HIV repertoires were analyzed. Of the roughly 180 retained HIV repertoires, 59 were collected before and under 150 after ART initiation. Repertoires were downsampled to 5000 TRB nucleotide sequences, and summary statistics were averaged over 100 downsampling iterations. TRB sequences were retained for analysis only if CDR3 regions of at least seven amino acids were present. Diversity was assessed using a clonality score derived from Shannon entropy and using the Gini coefficient. In the repertoire networks, any two of the top 5000 CDR3 amino acid sequences were connected whenever the two sequences differed by an edit distance of one. GLIPH2 predicted antigen specificity groups and MHC restriction for TRB CDR3 amino acid sequences. To flag known CMV, EBV, HIV or tissue antigen associations, CDR3 amino acid sequences were matched against VDJdb and McPAS-TCR. Pre-ART, post-ART and control groups were compared with Wilcoxon signed-rank tests and Holm-Bonferroni correction. TCRdb re-hosts the immuneACCESS table, in-frame sequences only. Its copies lack some clones; in the studies checked, an unresolved V gene accounts for under half of them, and the cause for the rest is not known. V and J calls and clone size are copied from that table; D and trimming were computed from the DNA. This sample holds 30,000 to 40,000 clones; roughly 85% were observed only once. The biggest ten clones account for 6.5% to 9.5% of the sample.

Trimmed from V: 2 bases; trimmed from J: 5 bases; junction bases lacking a gene match: 7. CDR1 MNHEY and CDR2 SVGAGI are derived from the germline V gene. The cysteine opens and the phenylalanine closes a CDR3 of 15 amino acids. Of the read, only the CDR3 DNA is kept; its 45 bases are in frame from base 1. The receptor's source is a man between 18 and 35 years old with HIV. Recombination linked TRBV6-5 to TRBJ2-5; TRBD2 fits 8 bases in the junction. Here the sequenced sample was unsorted PBMCs, taken 0.4 years before starting antiretroviral therapy. The CDR3 protein is CASSYAAGDGETQYF. The base sequence is TGTGCCAGCAGTTACGCAGCGGGGGATGGGGAGACCCAGTACTTC.